This record looks at one T cell receptor beta chain sequence and its context. As yet, its antigen is unknown. CD45RA+ naive and CD45RA-negative memory subsets were separated from CD4+ cells. The V gene's germline CDR1 is GTSNPN and CDR2 SVGIG (reference sequence). The CDR3 is 13 residues long. The record originates from a study of shared clonotypes between healthy human individuals. Study context: Every donor yielded three CD4 naive, three CD4 memory, two CD8 naive and one CD8 memory plate.

Study results and caveats: Non-shared clonotypes had lower generation probabilities than clonotypes shared by all four sorted-subset donors.

Profiling relied on immunoSEQ multiplex PCR, and the TCRdb table lists in-frame clones only, not all of them. The sample carries hundreds of thousands of clones, about 96% recorded once. This TCR came from a young woman in good health. Sequencing input: naive CD4+ T cells sorted from blood. As to subset: CD45RA+ positively selected. The chain uses TRBV30 and TRBJ2-5; tentative D call: TRBD2 (5 bases). CDR3 in DNA: TGTGCAGGAGAGACTTGGGAGCTTGGGACCCAGTACTTC. Translating it yields CAGETWELGTQYF.